Sequencing of this T cell receptor beta chain was carried out in a study of cytomegalovirus exposure and HLA in healthy donors. Overall study results and limits: According to the study, about 180 TCR beta chains were cytomegalovirus-associated. Prior analysis indicated that the majority of TCR beta V segments exhibited productivity approximately 90% or approximately 30% of the time. When presence/absence was analysed, sequencing depth was taken to be roughly uniform across donors. In a later analysis, at a false discovery rate of 0.05, some 17,000 TCR beta sequences were associated with HLA alleles.

This clone was seen a few times. Antigen: not known. The PCR employed 60 Vbeta primers together with 13 Jbeta primers. Clones were read by immunoSEQ multiplex PCR, and TCRdb kept only the in-frame ones, dropping some. The profile shows approximately 100,000 clones, about 89% of them singletons. V shed 2 bases and J shed 0 bases, with 6 bases lying between them. The CDR3 extends over 14 amino acids. Germline lookup yields CDR1 SGHTS and CDR2 YDEGEE. The gene calls are TRBV5-8 and TRBJ2-4; tentative D call: TRBD1 (6 bases). Sequenced: PBMCs. The receptor was isolated from a man younger than 45 in good health and CMV-seropositive. CDR3 amino acids: CASSLQGAKNIQYF. CDR3 coding DNA: TGTGCCAGCAGCTTACAGGGAGCCAAAAACATTCAGTACTTC.